This TCR beta chain was identified in a study of T cell responses to AZD1222 COVID-19 vaccine (dated by TCRdb to the early 2020s). General notes on the study: A total of 230 to 250 trial participants underwent TCR sequencing, of whom about 200 received two doses of AZD1222 and roughly 25 received two doses of the MenACWY control vaccine. Trial participants were enrolled by age into 18-55, 56-69 and 70-plus year subgroups, with 148, 28 and 57 TCR-sequenced participants respectively.

Overall results and qualifications from the work: Conclusions about previously exposed vaccinees are limited because only five to seven AZD1222 recipients were SARS-CoV-2 seropositive at baseline. Vaccine-associated CD4 TCRs spanned the whole spike protein, with dominant responses in regions 160-218 and 743-854. The 56-69-year group was small, and its depth increase did not reach significance, likely because of low power. Nearly half of unique spike-specific TCRs reportedly recognized epitopes outside regions mutated in the B.1.351 and B.1.1.7 variants. Participants were mostly white British, with more females than males. The authors suggested clonal diversity may have been underestimated. After two AZD1222 doses, both the breadth and the depth of spike-specific TCRs were significantly higher than at day 0 and than in MenACWY recipients. Because no samples from the day 14 peak response were available, repertoires could be characterized only after the peak T cell response.

The time point label, read with the paper, signifies: about 28 days (+/-7) after the second vaccine dose. AZD1222 recipients with second doses at about 4 weeks or about 12 weeks were pooled, because spike-specific TCR depth and breadth did not differ between schedules. Vaccinee samples came from UK trials COV001 and COV002, including a single-blind randomized controlled phase 2/3 trial of AZD1222 (ChAdOx1 nCoV-19) in healthy adults. For TCRbeta chain sequencing, PBMC samples were collected from trial participants at day 0 and at day 28 after the second dose. The CDR3 regions of human TCRbeta chains were analyzed by immunosequencing. From the authors' description of their analysis: Repertoire TCRs were checked for matches against a reference library of SARS-CoV-2-specific TCRs that had been generated using the MIRA antigen-specificity platform. Breadth was defined as the fraction of unique TCRs that were SARS-CoV-2-associated. Depth was defined as the fraction of total T cells that were SARS-CoV-2-associated. Using the MIRA data, every spike-specific TCR was mapped to the spike region that the TCR reacted to and assigned to either a CD4 or a CD8 class. Log10-transformed breadth and depth values were compared by one-way ANOVA with Sidak's multiple comparisons tests. TCRdb took over this immuneACCESS table, retaining in-frame rearrangements with V and J assigned. Such tables are incomplete; in checked studies, under half of the missing clones stem from an unresolved V gene, and the remainder is unexplained. That table gives V, J and clone size, and the DNA gave D and trimming. Here the sample has tens of thousands of clones; 88% occur a single time. In total, the top ten clones hold 6.5% to 8.5% of the sample.

The CDR3 sequence holds 15 residues, the cysteine and phenylalanine included. Here the CDR3 DNA is all that survives: 45 bases in frame from base 1. From a lookup of the germline V gene, CDR1 and CDR2 are SGHVS and FQNEAQ. Trimming takes 1 base from V and 3 bases from J, and the germline ends sit 11 bases apart. A word on this clone: This clone's antigen is unknown. Within one base of it there is no much larger clone, and no base qualities were kept.

Rearrangement joined TRBV7-8 to TRBJ2-3, with a weak D call of TRBD1 (6 bases match). The sample in question was peripheral blood, obtained 28 days after the second AZD1222 dose. The sequence derives from an adult who received the AZD1222 COVID-19 vaccine. CDR3 region: CASSLVARGTDTQYF. The DNA sequence is TGTGCCAGCAGCTTAGTAGCCAGGGGAACAGATACGCAGTATTTT. Outside the CDR3, residues come from the reference TRBV7-8 and TRBJ2-3 proteins, so the full variable domain is: GAGVSQSPRYKVAKRGQDVALRCDPISGHVSLFWYQQALGQGPEFLTYFQNEAQLDKSGLPSDRFFAERPEGSVSTLKIQRTQQEDSAVYLCASSLVARGTDTQYFGPGTRLTVL.